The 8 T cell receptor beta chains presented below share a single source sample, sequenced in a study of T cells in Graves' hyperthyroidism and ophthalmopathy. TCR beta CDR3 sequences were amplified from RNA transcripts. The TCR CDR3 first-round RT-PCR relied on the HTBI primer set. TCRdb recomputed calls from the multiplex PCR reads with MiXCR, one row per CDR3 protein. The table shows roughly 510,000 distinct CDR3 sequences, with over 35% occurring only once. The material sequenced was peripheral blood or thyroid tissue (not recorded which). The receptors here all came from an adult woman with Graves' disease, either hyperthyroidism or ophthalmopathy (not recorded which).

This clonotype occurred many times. The DNA for the CDR3 is TGCAGTGCTAGAGATGAAGTTAACTATGGCTACACCTTC. Translation: CSARDEVNYGYTF. The chain recombines TRBV20-1 with TRBJ1-2, with unresolved D. The germline V gene has CDR1 DFQATT and CDR2 SNEGSKA (reference sequence). V was trimmed by 0 bases and J by 1 base, leaving 6 bases between them. The CDR3 covers 13 residues.

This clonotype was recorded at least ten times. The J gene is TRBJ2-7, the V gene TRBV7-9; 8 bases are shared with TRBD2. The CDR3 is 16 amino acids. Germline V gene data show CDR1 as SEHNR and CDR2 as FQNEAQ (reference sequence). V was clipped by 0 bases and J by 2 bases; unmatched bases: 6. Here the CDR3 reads CASSLALAGNTYEQYF. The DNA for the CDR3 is TGTGCCAGCAGCTTAGCCTTAGCGGGAAACACCTACGAGCAGTACTTC.

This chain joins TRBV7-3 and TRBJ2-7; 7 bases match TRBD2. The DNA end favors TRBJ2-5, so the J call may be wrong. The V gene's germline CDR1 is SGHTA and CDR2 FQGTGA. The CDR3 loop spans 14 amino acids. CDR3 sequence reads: CASSLAGAHETQYF. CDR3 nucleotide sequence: TGTGCCAGCAGCTTAGCGGGAGCGCATGAGACCCAGTACTTC.

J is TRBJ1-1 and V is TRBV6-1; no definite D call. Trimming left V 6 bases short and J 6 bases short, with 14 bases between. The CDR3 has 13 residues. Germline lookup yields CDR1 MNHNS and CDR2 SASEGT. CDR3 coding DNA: TGTGCCAGCAGCTCCCCCGGGGTTGCTGAAGCTTTCTTT. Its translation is CASSSPGVAEAFF.

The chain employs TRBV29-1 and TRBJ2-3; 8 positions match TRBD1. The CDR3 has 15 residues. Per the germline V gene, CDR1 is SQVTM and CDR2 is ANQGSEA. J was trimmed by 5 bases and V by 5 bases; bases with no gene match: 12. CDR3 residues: CSVPPGRGRGDTQYF. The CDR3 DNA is TGCAGCGTTCCTCCGGGCAGGGGGCGAGGAGATACGCAGTATTTT.

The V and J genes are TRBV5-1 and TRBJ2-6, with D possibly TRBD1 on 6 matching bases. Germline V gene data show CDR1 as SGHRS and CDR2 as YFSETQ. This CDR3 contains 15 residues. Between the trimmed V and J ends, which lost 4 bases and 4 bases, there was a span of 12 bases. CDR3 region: CASSTDSSGANVLTF. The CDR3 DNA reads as TGCGCCAGCAGCACGGACAGTTCCGGGGCCAACGTCCTGACTTTC.

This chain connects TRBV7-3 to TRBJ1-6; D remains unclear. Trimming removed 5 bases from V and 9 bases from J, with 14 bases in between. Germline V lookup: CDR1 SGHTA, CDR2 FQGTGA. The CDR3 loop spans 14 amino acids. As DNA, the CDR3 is TGTGCCAGCAGCGCCGGAGGGTTGGCTTCACCCCTCCACTTT. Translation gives CASSAGGLASPLHF.

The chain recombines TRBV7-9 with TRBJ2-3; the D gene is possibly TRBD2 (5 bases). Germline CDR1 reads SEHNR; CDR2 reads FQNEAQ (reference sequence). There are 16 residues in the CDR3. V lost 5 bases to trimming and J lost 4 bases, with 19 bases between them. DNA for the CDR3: TGTGCCAGCAGCCCCGTGGAAGGGAGAGGTCCAGATACGCAGTATTTT. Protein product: CASSPVEGRGPDTQYF.